One and the same sample provided the 11 T cell receptor beta chains below, sequenced in a study of T cell changes during pregnancy in multiple sclerosis. The table came from immunoSEQ multiplex PCR; TCRdb's copy has only in-frame clones and leaves some out. The table lists 75,000 to 80,000 clones, more than 85% of them singletons. This specimen was peripheral blood, taken after pregnancy. Receptors were obtained from a female donor in good health, enrolled as a control in a pregnancy study.

J is TRBJ2-3 and V is TRBV11-2, with 7 bases that match TRBD2. Germline lookup yields CDR1 SGHAT and CDR2 FQNNGV. V lost 4 bases, J lost 0 bases, and 7 bases stayed unmatched. There are 16 residues in the CDR3. The CDR3 protein is CASSSRDSGSTDTQYF. The CDR3 nucleotides read TGTGCCAGCAGCTCCCGGGATAGCGGGAGCACAGATACGCAGTATTTT.

The chain is built from TRBV10-3 and TRBJ2-7; 7 positions match TRBD2. The V gene end was trimmed by 3 bases and the J gene end by 6 bases; junction bases not matched to a gene: 14. Germline CDR1 reads ENHRY; CDR2 reads SYGVKD. This CDR3 is 16 amino acids long. CDR3 protein: CAISDPNPSGRSEQYF. In DNA form, the CDR3 reads TGTGCCATCAGTGACCCAAACCCTAGCGGTCGAAGCGAGCAGTACTTC.

The chain is built from TRBV30 and TRBJ1-1, with D tentatively TRBD1 (5 bases). CDR3 length equals 14 residues. V gave up 3 bases and J gave up 2 bases, with 13 bases separating them. CDR1 is GTSNPN and CDR2 is SVGIG in the germline V gene (reference sequence). The CDR3 sequence is CAWRGAGPNTEAFF. The CDR3 DNA follows: TGTGCCTGGAGGGGAGCGGGACCCAACACTGAAGCTTTCTTT. The entire variable domain, with the rest obtained from reference TRBV30 and TRBJ1-1, is as follows: SQTIHQWPATLVQPVGSPLSLECTVEGTSNPNLYWYRQAAGRGLQLLFYSVGIGQISSEVPQNLSASRPQDRQFILSSKKLLLSDSGFYLCAWRGAGPNTEAFFGQGTRLTVV.

The chain is built from TRBV5-4 and TRBJ2-3, with D perhaps TRBD1 (6 bases). CDR3 length: 15 amino acids. In germline, CDR1 is SGHNT, CDR2 YYREEE (reference sequence). V was pared by 0 bases and J by 5 bases, with 13 bases between. The CDR3: CASSLGVIGGDTQYF. DNA of the CDR3: TGTGCCAGCAGCTTGGGAGTGATAGGGGGAGATACGCAGTATTTT.

This clone has just one count. This chain uses TRBV2 with TRBJ1-6, with D possibly TRBD1 on 5 matching bases. The germline CDR1 and CDR2 sequences are SNHLY and FYNNEI. Trimming pared 4 bases from V and 2 bases from J, leaving 12 bases between. This CDR3 comprises 16 residues. The CDR3: CASSADRAAYNSPLHF. In DNA form, the CDR3 reads TGTGCCAGCAGTGCTGACAGAGCAGCCTATAATTCACCCCTCCACTTT.

The chain couples TRBV6-1 to TRBJ2-7, with D perhaps matching TRBD1 (5 bases). Germline V gene data show CDR1 as MNHNS and CDR2 as SASEGT. CDR3 size: 13 residues. Deletions cut 1 base from V and 7 bases from J, with 11 bases between. The CDR3 nucleotides are TGTGCCAGCAGTGAAGGTCCACAGGTAGAGCAGTACTTC. Encoded protein: CASSEGPQVEQYF.

J is TRBJ1-1 and V is TRBV7-9; 8 bases are shared with TRBD1. Germline trimming cut 6 bases from V and 0 bases from J; bases unmatched to any gene: 3. This CDR3 comprises 14 residues. Germline V gene data show CDR1 as SEHNR and CDR2 as FQNEAQ (reference sequence). CDR3 protein: CASSRQGLNTEAFF. CDR3 sequence (DNA): TGTGCCAGCAGTCGACAGGGGCTGAACACTGAAGCTTTCTTT.

The V and J genes are TRBV5-4 and TRBJ2-1; D remains unclear. V lost 4 bases to trimming and J lost 0 bases, with 11 bases between them. CDR3 length: 15 residues. Germline CDR1 reads SGHNT; CDR2 reads YYREEE (reference sequence). CDR3 nucleotides: TGTGCCAGCAGCCTCGACTCGAGCTCCTACAATGAGCAGTTCTTC. This translates into CASSLDSSSYNEQFF.

The rearrangement links TRBV4-1 to TRBJ2-1; no clear D gene. Trimming stripped 1 base from V and 2 bases from J, with 6 bases between. From germline, CDR1 is MGHRA and CDR2 YSYEKL. The CDR3 sequence is 14 residues long. CDR3: CASSQGNTYNEQFF. Written as DNA, the CDR3 is TGCGCCAGCAGCCAAGGTAACACCTACAATGAGCAGTTCTTC.

This chain connects TRBV19 to TRBJ1-2; weak D call: TRBD1 (5 bases). Trimming cost V 7 bases and J 6 bases, with 24 bases left between them. CDR1 LNHDA and CDR2 SQIVND come from the germline V gene (reference sequence). The CDR3 loop spans 16 amino acids. In DNA, the CDR3 is TGTGCCAGTACCCCCGTAGACAGTCGCGGATGGGATGGCTACACCTTC. This gives the protein CASTPVDSRGWDGYTF.

The CDR3 bases are TGTGCCAGCTCACCGACAGGGGGCGAAGACGAGCAGTACTTC. It codes for CASSPTGGEDEQYF. This sequence joins TRBV18 and TRBJ2-7, with 10 nucleotides matching TRBD1. Germline assignment: CDR1 KGHSH and CDR2 LQKENI. The V gene end was trimmed by 3 bases and the J gene end by 5 bases; junction bases not matched to a gene: 4. This CDR3 spans 14 amino acids.